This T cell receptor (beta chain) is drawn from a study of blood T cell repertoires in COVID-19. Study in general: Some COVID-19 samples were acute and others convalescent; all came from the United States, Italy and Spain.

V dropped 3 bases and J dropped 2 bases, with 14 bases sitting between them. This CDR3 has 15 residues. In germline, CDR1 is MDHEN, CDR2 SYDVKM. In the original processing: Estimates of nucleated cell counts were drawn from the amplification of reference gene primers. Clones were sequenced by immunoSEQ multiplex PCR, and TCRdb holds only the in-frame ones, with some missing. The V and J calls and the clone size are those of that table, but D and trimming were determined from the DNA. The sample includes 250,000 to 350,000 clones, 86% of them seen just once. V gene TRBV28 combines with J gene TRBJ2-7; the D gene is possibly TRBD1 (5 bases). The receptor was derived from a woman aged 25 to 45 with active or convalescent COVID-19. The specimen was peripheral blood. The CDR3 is CASSFGHTPTYEQYF. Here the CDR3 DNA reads TGTGCCAGCAGTTTTGGACATACCCCGACCTACGAGCAGTACTTC.